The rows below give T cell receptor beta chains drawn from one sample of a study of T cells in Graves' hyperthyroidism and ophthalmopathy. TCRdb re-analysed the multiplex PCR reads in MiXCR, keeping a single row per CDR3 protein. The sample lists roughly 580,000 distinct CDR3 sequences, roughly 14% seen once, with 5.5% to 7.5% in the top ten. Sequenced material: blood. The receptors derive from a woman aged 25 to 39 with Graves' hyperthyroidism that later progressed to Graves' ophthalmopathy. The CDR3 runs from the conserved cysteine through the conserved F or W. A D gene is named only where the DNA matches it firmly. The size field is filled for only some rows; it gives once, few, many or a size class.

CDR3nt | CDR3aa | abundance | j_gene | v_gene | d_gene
TGTGCCAGCACCTACCTAACCACATACGCGGCTGGAAACACCATATATTTT | CASTYLTTYAAGNTIYF | many | TRBJ1-3 | TRBV12-3/TRBV12-4 | -
TGTGCCAGCTCACGGGGACTAGCGGGCCCCTACAATGAGCAGTTCTTC | CASSRGLAGPYNEQFF | many | TRBJ2-1 | TRBV18 | TRBD2
TGTGCCAGCACCAAGGCCCGAACAGGGGGCAACTATGGCTACACCTTC | CASTKARTGGNYGYTF | many | TRBJ1-2 | TRBV9 | TRBD1
TGTGCCAGCAGCCTGAACCAGGGACTCCGTAGCACAGATACGCAGTATTTT | CASSLNQGLRSTDTQYF | many | TRBJ2-3 | TRBV7-8 | -
TGTGCCAGCAGTTTCACTAGCGGGAGGGCCGGGCATGAGCAGTTCTTC | CASSFTSGRAGHEQFF | once | TRBJ2-1 | TRBV12-3/TRBV12-4 | TRBD2
TGTGCCAGTAGTATAGCCCCCGGGTCAAGGGGAGAGACCCAGTACTTC | CASSIAPGSRGETQYF | - | TRBJ2-5 | TRBV19 | -
TGTGCCAGCAGCTCCCAGGGTATTTGGGAGACCCAGTACTTC | CASSSQGIWETQYF | - | TRBJ2-5 | TRBV7-9 | -
TGCAGTGCTCCGCACGGCACTTATGGCTACACCTTC | CSAPHGTYGYTF | - | TRBJ1-2 | TRBV20-1 | -
TGTGCCAGTAGTATAGGAGGGCTCTACGAGCAGTACTTC | CASSIGGLYEQYF | few | TRBJ2-7 | TRBV19 | -
TGTGCCAGCAGAGGGCTTGCGTGGGCCGGGGAGCTGTTTTTT | CASRGLAWAGELFF | many | TRBJ2-2 | TRBV3-1 | -
TGTGCCAGCAGCCGAACCGGGACAGGGCTTTCCTACGAGCAGTACTTC | CASSRTGTGLSYEQYF | few | TRBJ2-7 | TRBV6-2/TRBV6-3 | TRBD1
TGCAGTGCTCCCCTCAATCGCCGGCCAAATGAGCAGTTCTTC | CSAPLNRRPNEQFF | many | TRBJ2-1 | TRBV20-1 | -
TGCGCCAGCAGCTTTCAAGGGGTAGTAGCTGGAAACACCATATATTTT | CASSFQGVVAGNTIYF | few | TRBJ1-3 | TRBV5-1 | -
TGTGCCTGTACCAAGCGGGACCCTAGCACAGATACGCAGTATTTT | CACTKRDPSTDTQYF | many | TRBJ2-3 | TRBV30 | TRBD2
TGTGCCAGCAGCCAACTCATAGCGGGTACGAACACCGGGGAGCTGTTTTTT | CASSQLIAGTNTGELFF | - | TRBJ2-2 | TRBV3-1 | TRBD2
TGTGCCAGTAGTGCCCTGGGGGGGGGGGCTATGAACATTCAGTACTTC | CASSALGGGAMNIQYF | - | TRBJ2-4 | TRBV19 | -
TGTGCCAGCAGCTTAAACAGGGCTGGAAACACCATATATTTT | CASSLNRAGNTIYF | many | TRBJ1-3 | TRBV7-2 | -
TGTGCCAGCAGTTTCCCGGGGGCACTAGCGGGGGGGGAAGAGCAGTTCTTC | CASSFPGALAGGEEQFF | many | TRBJ2-1 | TRBV28 | TRBD2
TGTGCCAGCAGTTTAGCGCGATGGCAGGTCCATCAGCCCCAGCATTTT | CASSLARWQVHQPQHF | - | TRBJ1-5 | TRBV12-3/TRBV12-4 | -
TGTGCCAGCAGTTACCTTTTAAAAGCCAAAAACATTCAGTACTTC | CASSYLLKAKNIQYF | many | TRBJ2-4 | TRBV6-2/TRBV6-3 | -
TGTGCCAGCAGTACACAGGGGAGCACCGGGGAGCTGTTTTTT | CASSTQGSTGELFF | - | TRBJ2-2 | TRBV27 | TRBD1
TGTGCCACCGGGACAGGACAGGGGCTGAAGGATGAGCAGTTCTTC | CATGTGQGLKDEQFF | few | TRBJ2-1 | TRBV24-1 | TRBD1
TGTGCCAGCAGTCAGGACACACTCTACGAGCAGTACTTC | CASSQDTLYEQYF | - | TRBJ2-7 | TRBV6-1 | -
TGTGCCAGCAGCTTAACCGCTAGCGGGCTCAATGAGCAGTTCTTC | CASSLTASGLNEQFF | few | TRBJ2-1 | TRBV7-3 | TRBD2
TGCGCCAGCAGCGCCGTAGGGCAGCGGACCGGGGAGCTGTTTTTT | CASSAVGQRTGELFF | many | TRBJ2-2 | TRBV5-1 | -
TGTGCCTGGACCGGGGCTGTGAACACTGAAGCTTTCTTT | CAWTGAVNTEAFF | many | TRBJ1-1 | TRBV30 | -
TGTGCTAGTGGTTTGTCCGGGACAGGGGCAGCTGCTATGGCCTTC | CASGLSGTGAAAMAF | few | TRBJ1-2 | TRBV12-5 | TRBD1
TGCGCCAGCAGCCAGGAGGGGGGCCCCCTCAATTCACCCCTCCACTTT | CASSQEGGPLNSPLHF | - | TRBJ1-6 | TRBV4-1 | -
TGTGCCAGCAGTACACAGGAGGTACCGCCCTACGAGCAGTACTTC | CASSTQEVPPYEQYF | many | TRBJ2-7 | TRBV6-2/TRBV6-3 | -
TGTGCCACCAACCCGGGCTCAGAGGAAAAACTGTTTTTT | CATNPGSEEKLFF | many | TRBJ1-4 | TRBV10-3 | -
TGTGCCAGCAGCTTAGTCCCAGGGGGAGCTGGCTACACCTTC | CASSLVPGGAGYTF | many | TRBJ1-2 | TRBV11-2 | TRBD1
TGTGCCAGCAGCCGGTCAGGGGGGGTTTGGAACACTGAAGCTTTCTTT | CASSRSGGVWNTEAFF | - | TRBJ1-1 | TRBV3-1 | TRBD1
TGCAGTGAGGACAGGCGAACCTACGAGCAGTACTTC | CSEDRRTYEQYF | many | TRBJ2-7 | TRBV20-1 | TRBD1
TGTGCCAGCAGTCCCCCGGGAAGTTGGGGTAATGAGCAGTTCTTC | CASSPPGSWGNEQFF | many | TRBJ2-1 | TRBV28 | -
TGTGCCACCAGCAGAGAAGGGGGGAAGGGGAGCTATGGCTACACCTTC | CATSREGGKGSYGYTF | many | TRBJ1-2 | TRBV15 | -
TGTGCCAGCAGCTTAAAGTTCAGGGGTCACACTGAAGCTTTCTTT | CASSLKFRGHTEAFF | - | TRBJ1-1 | TRBV7-2 | -
TGTGCCAGCAGTTTAGGGACTAGCGGCAGCAATGAGCAGTTCTTC | CASSLGTSGSNEQFF | many | TRBJ2-1 | TRBV27 | TRBD2
TGTGCCAGCAGCGCCTATACTACAGAATCTGGAAACACCATATATTTT | CASSAYTTESGNTIYF | few | TRBJ1-3 | TRBV9 | -
TGTGCCAGCAGCCGGGACGGCAGCAATCAGCCCCAGCATTTT | CASSRDGSNQPQHF | many | TRBJ1-5 | TRBV3-1 | -
TGTGCCAGCAGCTTAGAAGGGGTCCCCTACGAGCAGTACTTC | CASSLEGVPYEQYF | - | TRBJ2-7 | TRBV7-9 | -
TGTGCCAGCAATATAAACACTGAAGCTTTCTTT | CASNINTEAFF | many | TRBJ1-1 | TRBV12-3/TRBV12-4 | -
TGTGCCAGCAGTATCGGGTTTCAAGGCACTGAAGCTTTCTTT | CASSIGFQGTEAFF | - | TRBJ1-1 | TRBV27 | -
TGCGCCAGCAAACTAGCGGGAGGAACCGGGGAGCTGTTTTTT | CASKLAGGTGELFF | few | TRBJ2-2 | TRBV10-2 | TRBD2
TGTGCCAGCAGCTTAGTGGCTAGCGGGAGGGAGAACGAGCAGTACTTC | CASSLVASGRENEQYF | - | TRBJ2-7 | TRBV7-2 | TRBD2
TGCAGTGCTAGGGAACAGAATAGCAATCAGCCCCAGCATTTT | CSAREQNSNQPQHF | many | TRBJ1-5 | TRBV20-1 | -
TGTGCCAGTAGTACCGCCGGCTACGAGCAGTACTTC | CASSTAGYEQYF | many | TRBJ2-7 | TRBV19 | -
TGTGCCACCAGCGAACGCCTACAAGAGACCCAGTACTTC | CATSERLQETQYF | - | TRBJ2-5 | TRBV15 | -
TGTGCCAGCAGCTTAGTCCCGGGGGCGGCCACTGAAGCTTTCTTT | CASSLVPGAATEAFF | - | TRBJ1-1 | TRBV11-2 | -
TGTGCCAGCGGGAGTCTGGGCACTGAAGCTTTCTTT | CASGSLGTEAFF | many | TRBJ1-1 | TRBV6-2/TRBV6-3 | -
TGTGCCAGCTCACCAGGGGCGGGAAACACCATATATTTT | CASSPGAGNTIYF | once | TRBJ1-3 | TRBV18 | -
TGTGCCAGTAAAGGAAGGGCAGGCCAGCCCCAGCATTTT | CASKGRAGQPQHF | many | TRBJ1-5 | TRBV19 | -
TGTGCCAGCAGTTTATTGGAGACTAAAGAGACCCAGTACTTC | CASSLLETKETQYF | - | TRBJ2-5 | TRBV28 | -
TGTGCCAGCAGTACCTCCTTGGGACTAGCGGGAGAGTGGGAGACCCAGTACTTC | CASSTSLGLAGEWETQYF | many | TRBJ2-5 | TRBV12-3/TRBV12-4 | TRBD2
TGCAGTGCTAGAGATGGTAAACGCCTTGGGAATGAGCAGTTCTTC | CSARDGKRLGNEQFF | few | TRBJ2-1 | TRBV20-1 | -
TGTGCCAGCAGCGCGGGGGGTAGCGGGACCTACAATGAGCAGTTCTTC | CASSAGGSGTYNEQFF | many | TRBJ2-1 | TRBV9 | TRBD2
TGTGCCAGCAGCGCCACCACTGGACCGGGGGGCTACGAGCAGTACTTC | CASSATTGPGGYEQYF | - | TRBJ2-7 | TRBV9 | TRBD2
TGTGCCAGCAGCGTTTTCAGCGACCACAATGAGCAGTTCTTC | CASSVFSDHNEQFF | many | TRBJ2-1 | TRBV9 | -